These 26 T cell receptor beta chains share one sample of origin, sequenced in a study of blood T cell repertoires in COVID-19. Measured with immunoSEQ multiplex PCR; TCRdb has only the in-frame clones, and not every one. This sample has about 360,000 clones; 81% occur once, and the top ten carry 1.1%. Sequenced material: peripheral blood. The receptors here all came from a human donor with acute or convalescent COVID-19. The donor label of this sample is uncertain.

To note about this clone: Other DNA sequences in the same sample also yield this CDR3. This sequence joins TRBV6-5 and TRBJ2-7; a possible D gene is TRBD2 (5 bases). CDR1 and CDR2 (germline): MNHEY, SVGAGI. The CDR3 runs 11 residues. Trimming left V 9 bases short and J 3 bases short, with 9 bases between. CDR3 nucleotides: TGTGCCAGTAGCGCGGGCTACGAGCAGTACTTC. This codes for CASSAGYEQYF.

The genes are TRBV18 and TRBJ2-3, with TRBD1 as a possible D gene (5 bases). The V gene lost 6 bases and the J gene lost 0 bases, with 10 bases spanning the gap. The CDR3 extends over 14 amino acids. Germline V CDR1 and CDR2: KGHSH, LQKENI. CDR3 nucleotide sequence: TGTGCCAGCTCTCCCCAGGGAAGCACAGATACGCAGTATTTT. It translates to CASSPQGSTDTQYF.

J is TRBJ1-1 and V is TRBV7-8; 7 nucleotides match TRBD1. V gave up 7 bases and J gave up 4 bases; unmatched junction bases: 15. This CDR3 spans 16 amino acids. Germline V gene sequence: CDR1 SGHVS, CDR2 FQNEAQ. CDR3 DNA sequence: TGTGCCAGCAACAAACAGGGGACCCCATGGAGCACTGAAGCTTTCTTT. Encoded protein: CASNKQGTPWSTEAFF.

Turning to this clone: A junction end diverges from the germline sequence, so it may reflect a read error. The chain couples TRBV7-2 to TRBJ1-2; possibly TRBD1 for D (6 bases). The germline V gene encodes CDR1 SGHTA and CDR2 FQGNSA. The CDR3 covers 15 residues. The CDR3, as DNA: TGTGCCAGCAGCCTAGCAATCGGACAGACCTTTCGCTACACCTTC. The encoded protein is CASSLAIGQTFRYTF. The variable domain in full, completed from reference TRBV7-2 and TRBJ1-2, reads GAGVSQSPSNKVTEKGKDVELRCDPISGHTALYWYRQSLGQGLEFLIYFQGNSAPDKSGLPSDRFSAERTGGSVSTLTIQRTQQEDSAVYLCASSLAIGQTFRYTFGSGTRLTVV.

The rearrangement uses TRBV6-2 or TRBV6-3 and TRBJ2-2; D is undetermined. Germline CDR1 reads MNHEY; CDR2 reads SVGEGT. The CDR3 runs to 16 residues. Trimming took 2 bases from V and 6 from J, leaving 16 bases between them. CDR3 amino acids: CASSYLLHPVAGELFF. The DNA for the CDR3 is TGTGCCAGCAGTTACCTCCTGCACCCTGTAGCCGGGGAGCTGTTTTTT.

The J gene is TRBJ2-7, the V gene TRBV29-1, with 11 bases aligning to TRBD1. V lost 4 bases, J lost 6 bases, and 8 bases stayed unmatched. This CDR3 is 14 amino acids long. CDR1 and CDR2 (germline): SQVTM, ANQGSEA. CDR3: CSVVGRTGGSEQYF. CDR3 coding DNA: TGCAGCGTTGTGGGGAGGACAGGGGGCTCCGAGCAGTACTTC.

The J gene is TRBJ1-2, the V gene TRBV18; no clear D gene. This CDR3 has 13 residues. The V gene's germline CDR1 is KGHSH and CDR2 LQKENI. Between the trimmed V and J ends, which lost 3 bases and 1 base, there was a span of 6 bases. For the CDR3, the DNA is TGTGCCAGCTCACCTCCCGTTAACTATGGCTACACCTTC. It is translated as CASSPPVNYGYTF.

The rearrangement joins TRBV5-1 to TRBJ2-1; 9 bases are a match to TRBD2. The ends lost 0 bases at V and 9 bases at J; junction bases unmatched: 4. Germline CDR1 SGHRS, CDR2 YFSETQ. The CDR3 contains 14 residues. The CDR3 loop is CASSLAGTSLEQFF. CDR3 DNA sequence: TGCGCCAGCAGCTTGGCCGGGACTAGCCTTGAGCAGTTCTTC.

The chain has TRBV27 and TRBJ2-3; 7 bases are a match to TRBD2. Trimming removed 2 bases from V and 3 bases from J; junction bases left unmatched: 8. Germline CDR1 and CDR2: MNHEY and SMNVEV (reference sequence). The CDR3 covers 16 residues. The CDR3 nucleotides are TGTGCCAGCAGTTTACGCGGGGGAAGAGGTACAGATACGCAGTATTTT. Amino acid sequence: CASSLRGGRGTDTQYF.

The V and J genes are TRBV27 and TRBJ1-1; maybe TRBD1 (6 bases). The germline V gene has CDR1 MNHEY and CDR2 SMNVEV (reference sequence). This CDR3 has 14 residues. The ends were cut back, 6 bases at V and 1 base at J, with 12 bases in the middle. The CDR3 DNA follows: TGTGCCAGCAGGAAAGACAGGCAGAACACTGAAGCTTTCTTT. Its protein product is CASRKDRQNTEAFF.

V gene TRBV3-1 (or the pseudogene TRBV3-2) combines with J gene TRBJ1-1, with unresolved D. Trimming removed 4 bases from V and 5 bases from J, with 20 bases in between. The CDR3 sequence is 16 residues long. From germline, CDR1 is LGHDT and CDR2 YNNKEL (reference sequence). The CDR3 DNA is TGTGCCAGCAGCCCCGATATGGCCTATTCGAGGACTGAAGCTTTCTTT. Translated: CASSPDMAYSRTEAFF.

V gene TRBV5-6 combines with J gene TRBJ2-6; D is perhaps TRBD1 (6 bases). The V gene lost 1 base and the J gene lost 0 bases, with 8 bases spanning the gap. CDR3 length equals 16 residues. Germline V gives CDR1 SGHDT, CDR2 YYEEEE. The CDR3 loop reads CASSLLGHSGANVLTF. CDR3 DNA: TGTGCCAGCAGCTTGTTGGGACACTCTGGGGCCAACGTCCTGACTTTC.

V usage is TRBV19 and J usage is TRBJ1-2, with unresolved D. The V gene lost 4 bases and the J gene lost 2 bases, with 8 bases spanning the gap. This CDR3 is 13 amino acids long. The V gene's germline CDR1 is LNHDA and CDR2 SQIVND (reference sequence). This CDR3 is CASSTDKNYGYTF. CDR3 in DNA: TGTGCCAGTAGTACTGACAAGAACTATGGCTACACCTTC. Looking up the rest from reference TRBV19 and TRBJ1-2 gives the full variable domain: DGGITQSPKYLFRKEGQNVTLSCEQNLNHDAMYWYRQDPGQGLRLIYYSQIVNDFQKGDIAEGYSVSREKKESFPLTVTSAQKNPTAFYLCASSTDKNYGYTFGSGTRLTVV.

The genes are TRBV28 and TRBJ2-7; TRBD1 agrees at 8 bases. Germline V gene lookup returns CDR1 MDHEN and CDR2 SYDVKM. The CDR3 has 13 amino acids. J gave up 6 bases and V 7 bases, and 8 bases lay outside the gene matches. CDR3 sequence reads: CASTGQVRGEQYF. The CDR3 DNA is TGTGCCAGCACGGGACAGGTACGAGGCGAGCAGTACTTC.

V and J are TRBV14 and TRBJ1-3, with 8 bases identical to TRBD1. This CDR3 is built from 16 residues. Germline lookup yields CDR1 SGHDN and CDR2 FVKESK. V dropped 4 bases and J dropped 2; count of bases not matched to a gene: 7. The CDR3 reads CASSPGTGGPGNTIYF. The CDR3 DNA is TGTGCCAGCAGCCCAGGGACAGGAGGGCCTGGAAACACCATATATTTT.

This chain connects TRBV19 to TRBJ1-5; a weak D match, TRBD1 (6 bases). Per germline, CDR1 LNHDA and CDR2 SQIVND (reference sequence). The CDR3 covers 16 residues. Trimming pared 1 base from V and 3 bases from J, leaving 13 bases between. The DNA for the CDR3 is TGTGCCAGTAGTATAGTAGGCAGGGGCGACAATCAGCCCCAGCATTTT. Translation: CASSIVGRGDNQPQHF.

CDR3 in amino acids: CASSLYTTNYGYTF. The CDR3 nucleotides read TGTGCCAGCAGCTTGTACACTACTAACTATGGCTACACCTTC. The chain has TRBV5-5 and TRBJ1-2; D gene unclear. CDR1 is SGHKS and CDR2 is YYEKEE in the germline V gene (reference sequence). This CDR3 spans 14 amino acids. Trimming cost V 1 base and J 0 bases, with 7 bases left between them. Complete variable domain (other parts from reference TRBV5-5 and TRBJ1-2): DAGVTQSPTHLIKTRGQQVTLRCSPISGHKSVSWYQQVLGQGPQFIFQYYEKEERGRGNFPDRFSARQFPNYSSELNVNALLLGDSALYLCASSLYTTNYGYTFGSGTRLTVV.

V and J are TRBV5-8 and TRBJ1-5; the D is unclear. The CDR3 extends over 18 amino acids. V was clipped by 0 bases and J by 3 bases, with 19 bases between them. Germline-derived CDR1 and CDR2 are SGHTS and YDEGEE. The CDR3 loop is CASSLALKGGSFNQPQHF. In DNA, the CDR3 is TGTGCCAGCAGCTTGGCCTTAAAGGGAGGATCATTCAATCAGCCCCAGCATTTT. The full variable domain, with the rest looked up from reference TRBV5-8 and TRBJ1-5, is EAGVTQSPTHLIKTRGQQATLRCSPISGHTSVYWYQQALGLGLQFLLWYDEGEERNRGNFPPRFSGRQFPNYSSELNVNALELEDSALYLCASSLALKGGSFNQPQHFGDGTRLSIL.

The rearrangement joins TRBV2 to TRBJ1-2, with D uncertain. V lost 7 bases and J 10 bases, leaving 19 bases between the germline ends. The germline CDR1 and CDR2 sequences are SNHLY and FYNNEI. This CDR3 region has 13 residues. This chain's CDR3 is CASNDQDKLLYTF. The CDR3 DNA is TGTGCCAGCAACGACCAAGACAAACTCCTCTACACCTTC.

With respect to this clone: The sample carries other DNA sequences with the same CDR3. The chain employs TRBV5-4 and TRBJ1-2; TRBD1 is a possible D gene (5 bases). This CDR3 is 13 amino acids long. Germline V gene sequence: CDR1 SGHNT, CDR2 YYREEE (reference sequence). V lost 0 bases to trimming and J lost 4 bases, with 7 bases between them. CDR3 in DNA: TGTGCCAGCAGCTTGGTCGGGGGCTATGGCTACACCTTC. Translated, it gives CASSLVGGYGYTF.

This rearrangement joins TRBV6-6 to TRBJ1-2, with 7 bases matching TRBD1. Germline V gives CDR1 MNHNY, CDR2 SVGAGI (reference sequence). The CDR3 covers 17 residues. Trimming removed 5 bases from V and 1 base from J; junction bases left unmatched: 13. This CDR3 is CASSPSPPGQSNYGYTF. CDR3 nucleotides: TGTGCCAGCAGTCCCTCACCCCCGGGACAGAGTAACTATGGCTACACCTTC.

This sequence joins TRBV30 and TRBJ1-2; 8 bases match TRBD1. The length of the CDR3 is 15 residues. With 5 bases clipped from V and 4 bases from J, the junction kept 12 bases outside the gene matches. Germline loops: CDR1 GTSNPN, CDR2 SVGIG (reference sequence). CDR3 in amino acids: CAWSGGDRGSYGYTF. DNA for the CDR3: TGTGCCTGGTCCGGGGGTGACAGGGGTAGCTATGGCTACACCTTC.

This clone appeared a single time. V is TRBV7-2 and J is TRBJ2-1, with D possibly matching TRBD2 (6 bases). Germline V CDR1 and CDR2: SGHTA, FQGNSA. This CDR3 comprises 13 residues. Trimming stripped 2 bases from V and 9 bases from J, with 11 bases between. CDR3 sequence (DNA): TGTGCCAGCAGCTTAAAGGGAGGCGGTGAGCAGTTCTTC. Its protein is CASSLKGGGEQFF.

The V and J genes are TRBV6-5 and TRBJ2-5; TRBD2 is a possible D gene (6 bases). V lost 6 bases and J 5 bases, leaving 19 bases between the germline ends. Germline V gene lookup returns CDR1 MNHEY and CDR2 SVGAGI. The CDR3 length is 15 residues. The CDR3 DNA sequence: TGTGCCAGCAGGACCGGACTACACCCCGGGGAGACCCAGTACTTC. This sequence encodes CASRTGLHPGETQYF.

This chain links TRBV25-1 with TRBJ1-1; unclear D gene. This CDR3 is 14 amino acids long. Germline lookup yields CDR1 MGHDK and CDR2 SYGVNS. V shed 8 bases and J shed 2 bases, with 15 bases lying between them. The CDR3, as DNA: TGTGCCAGCCTGAGGGAGGGCGATAACACTGAAGCTTTCTTT. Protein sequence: CASLREGDNTEAFF.

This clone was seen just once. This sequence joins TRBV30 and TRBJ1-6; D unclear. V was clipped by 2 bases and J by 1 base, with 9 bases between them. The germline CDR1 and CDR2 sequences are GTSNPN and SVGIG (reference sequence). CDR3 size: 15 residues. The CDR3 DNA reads TGTGCCTGGAGTCTTCCGGGGTCCTATAATTCACCCCTCCACTTT. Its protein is CAWSLPGSYNSPLHF. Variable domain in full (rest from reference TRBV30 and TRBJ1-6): SQTIHQWPATLVQPVGSPLSLECTVEGTSNPNLYWYRQAAGRGLQLLFYSVGIGQISSEVPQNLSASRPQDRQFILSSKKLLLSDSGFYLCAWSLPGSYNSPLHFGNGTRLTVT.